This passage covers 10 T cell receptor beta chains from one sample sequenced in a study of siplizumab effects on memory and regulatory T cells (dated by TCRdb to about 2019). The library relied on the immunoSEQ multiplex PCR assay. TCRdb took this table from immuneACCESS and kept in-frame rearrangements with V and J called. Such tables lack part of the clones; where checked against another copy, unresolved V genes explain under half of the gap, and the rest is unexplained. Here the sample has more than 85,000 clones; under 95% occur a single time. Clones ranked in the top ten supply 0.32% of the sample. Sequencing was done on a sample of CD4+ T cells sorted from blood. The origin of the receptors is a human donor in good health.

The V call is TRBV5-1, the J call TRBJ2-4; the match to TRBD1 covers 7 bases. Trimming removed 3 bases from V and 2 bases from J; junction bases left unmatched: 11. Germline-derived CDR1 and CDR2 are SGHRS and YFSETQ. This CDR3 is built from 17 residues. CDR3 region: CASSSGQLNITKNIQYF. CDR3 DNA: TGCGCCAGCAGCTCGGGACAGCTTAACATTACCAAAAACATTCAGTACTTC. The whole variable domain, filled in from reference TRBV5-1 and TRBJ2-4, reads KAGVTQTPRYLIKTRGQQVTLSCSPISGHRSVSWYQQTPGQGLQFLFEYFSETQRNKGNFPGRFSGRQFSNSRSEMNVSTLELGDSALYLCASSSGQLNITKNIQYFGAGTRLSVL.

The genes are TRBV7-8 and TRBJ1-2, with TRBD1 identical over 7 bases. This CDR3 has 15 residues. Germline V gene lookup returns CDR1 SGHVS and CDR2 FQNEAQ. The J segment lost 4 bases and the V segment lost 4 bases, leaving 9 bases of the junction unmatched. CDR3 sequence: CASSSGQQPPYGYTF. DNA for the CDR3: TGTGCCAGCAGCTCGGGACAGCAACCCCCCTATGGCTACACCTTC.

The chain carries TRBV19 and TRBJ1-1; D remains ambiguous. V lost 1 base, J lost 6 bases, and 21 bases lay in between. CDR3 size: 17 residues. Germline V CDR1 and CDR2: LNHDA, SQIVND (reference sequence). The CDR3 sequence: CASSIGPRVDRDAEAFF. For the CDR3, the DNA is TGTGCCAGTAGTATAGGTCCAAGGGTTGATCGAGACGCTGAAGCTTTCTTT.

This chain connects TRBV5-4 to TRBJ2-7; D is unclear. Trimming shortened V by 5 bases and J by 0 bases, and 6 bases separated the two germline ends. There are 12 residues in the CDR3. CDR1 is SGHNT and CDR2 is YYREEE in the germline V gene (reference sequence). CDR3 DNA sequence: TGTGCCAGCAGTTCTAGCTCCTACGAGCAGTACTTC. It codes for CASSSSSYEQYF.

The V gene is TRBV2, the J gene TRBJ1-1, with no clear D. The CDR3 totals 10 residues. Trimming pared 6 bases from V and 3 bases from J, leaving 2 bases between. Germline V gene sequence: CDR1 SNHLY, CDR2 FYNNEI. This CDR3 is CASSYTEAFF. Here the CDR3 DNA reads TGTGCCAGCAGCTACACTGAAGCTTTCTTT.

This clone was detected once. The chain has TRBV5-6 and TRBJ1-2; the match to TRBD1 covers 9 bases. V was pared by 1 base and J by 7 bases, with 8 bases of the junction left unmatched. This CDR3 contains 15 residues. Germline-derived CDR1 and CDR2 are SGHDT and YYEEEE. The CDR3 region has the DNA TGTGCCAGCAGCTTGTTCGGGAACAGGGGGCTTGGCTACACCTTC. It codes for CASSLFGNRGLGYTF. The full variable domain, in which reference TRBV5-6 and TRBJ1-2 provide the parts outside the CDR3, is DAGVTQSPTHLIKTRGQQVTLRCSPKSGHDTVSWYQQALGQGPQFIFQYYEEEERQRGNFPDRFSGHQFPNYSSELNVNALLLGDSALYLCASSLFGNRGLGYTFGSGTRLTVV.

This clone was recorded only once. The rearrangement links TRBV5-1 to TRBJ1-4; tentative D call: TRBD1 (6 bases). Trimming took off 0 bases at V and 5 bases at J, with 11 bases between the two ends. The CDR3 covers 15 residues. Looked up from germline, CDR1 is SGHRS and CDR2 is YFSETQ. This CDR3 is CASSLAAGENEKLFF. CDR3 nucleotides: TGCGCCAGCAGCTTGGCCGCAGGGGAAAATGAAAAACTGTTTTTT. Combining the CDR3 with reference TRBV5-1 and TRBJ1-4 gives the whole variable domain KAGVTQTPRYLIKTRGQQVTLSCSPISGHRSVSWYQQTPGQGLQFLFEYFSETQRNKGNFPGRFSGRQFSNSRSEMNVSTLELGDSALYLCASSLAAGENEKLFFGSGTQLSVL.

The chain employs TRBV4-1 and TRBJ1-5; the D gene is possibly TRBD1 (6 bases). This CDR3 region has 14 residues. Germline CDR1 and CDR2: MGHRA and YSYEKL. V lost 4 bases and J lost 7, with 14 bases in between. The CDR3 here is CASSPTTGRQPQHF. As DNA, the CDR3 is TGCGCCAGCAGCCCAACCACAGGGAGACAGCCCCAGCATTTT.

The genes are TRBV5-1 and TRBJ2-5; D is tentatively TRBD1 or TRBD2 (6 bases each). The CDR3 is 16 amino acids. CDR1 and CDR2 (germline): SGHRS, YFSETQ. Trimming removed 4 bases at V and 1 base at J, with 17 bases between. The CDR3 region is CASSPGGQGPQETQYF. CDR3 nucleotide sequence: TGCGCCAGCAGCCCTGGGGGGCAGGGTCCCCAAGAGACCCAGTACTTC. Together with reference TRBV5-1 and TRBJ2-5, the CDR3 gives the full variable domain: KAGVTQTPRYLIKTRGQQVTLSCSPISGHRSVSWYQQTPGQGLQFLFEYFSETQRNKGNFPGRFSGRQFSNSRSEMNVSTLELGDSALYLCASSPGGQGPQETQYFGPGTRLLVL.

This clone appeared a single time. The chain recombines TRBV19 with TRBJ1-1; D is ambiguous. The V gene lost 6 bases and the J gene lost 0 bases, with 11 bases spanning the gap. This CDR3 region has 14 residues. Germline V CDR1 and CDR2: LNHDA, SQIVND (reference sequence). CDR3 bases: TGTGCCAGTAGCGCTTCGGTCATGAACACTGAAGCTTTCTTT. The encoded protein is CASSASVMNTEAFF.